This T cell receptor (beta chain) was found in a study of circulating and synovial CD4+ cells in juvenile arthritis. Study conclusions and caveats: Vbeta family usage analysis did not detect the pathogenic-like versus bulk difference. Some such blood samples were as oligoclonal as synovium. Circulating pathogenic-like lymphocytes shared a substantially higher fraction of CDR3 sequences with synovium than bulk blood.

Notes on this clone: Its antigen is still unknown.

The germline V and J ends were trimmed by 6 bases and 3 bases, with 26 bases remaining between them. Per the germline V gene, CDR1 is KGHSH and CDR2 is LQKENI. The CDR3 consists of 18 residues. Assay used: immunoSEQ multiplex PCR; TCRdb lists only in-frame clones, some missing. The sample contains tens of thousands of clones, nearly 95% of which appear only once. Donors were patients with active juvenile idiopathic arthritis. V and J are TRBV18 and TRBJ1-2; possibly TRBD1 for D (6 bases). The sample taken for sequencing was CD4+ T cells from blood. This receptor was identified in a human donor with juvenile idiopathic arthritis. Here the CDR3 DNA reads TGTGCCAGCTCTCCCAAGGCCGCAGGGGCTGGGGTCTACTATGGCTACACCTTC. Protein product: CASSPKAAGAGVYYGYTF.